The clone carrying this T cell receptor beta chain was seen many times. Documented time point: blood at routine non-recurrence follow-up after resection. Sequencing of whole RNA from tumor, nontumor lung or frozen PBMC involved no sorting. The sample originates from a study of spatial heterogeneity in lung cancer. Study in general: Donation came from approximately 69 patients with untreated early-stage non-small cell lung cancer. Median follow-up for sequenced PBMC samples was about two years after resection, when such samples existed.

MiXCR, run by TCRdb on the 5' RACE reads, gives a single entry per CDR3 protein. Counted here are over 70,000 distinct CDR3 sequences, over 7% occurring once; the ten biggest clones make up 1.9%. The CDR3 consists of 15 residues. Germline V gene data show CDR1 as LNHDA and CDR2 as SQIVND (reference sequence). Trimming pared 0 bases from V and 2 bases from J, leaving 8 bases between. This TCR was sampled from a female donor with early-stage non-small cell lung cancer. The V gene is TRBV19, the J gene TRBJ2-1; the D gene is possibly TRBD2 (6 bases). The source material was PBMCs, sampled at follow-up. The CDR3 nucleotides are TGTGCCAGTAGTATAGATAGCGGCACCTACAATGAGCAGTTCTTC. It translates to CASSIDSGTYNEQFF.